This T cell receptor beta chain was sequenced during a study of Graves' ophthalmopathy and Graves' hyperthyroidism. Across the study: No treatment had been given when peripheral blood was collected at initial diagnosis.

The CDR3 runs to 14 residues. The germline gives CDR1 ENHRY, CDR2 SYGVKD. Concerning this clonotype: The antigen remains unidentified. The junction shows a germline mismatch at one end, possibly a read error.

Patients were excluded if they had other autoimmune diseases or uncontrolled infections, and likewise if pregnancy or lactation applied. The authors amplified TCR beta CDR3 regions from RNA transcripts. Amplification began with first-round RT-PCR using HTBI primers, then second-round multiplex PCR was performed. TCRdb processed the multiplex PCR reads anew with MiXCR; each CDR3 protein has one entry. The sample carries roughly 700,000 distinct CDR3 sequences, roughly two fifths recorded once. Whole-study findings and limits: Distinction of ophthalmopathy from stable hyperthyroidism by a 13-signature model reached about 87% sensitivity and approximately 81% specificity. The model's ophthalmopathy progression predictions had around 67% sensitivity and 72.22% specificity.

Sequencing used peripheral blood. This sequence joins TRBV10-3 and TRBJ2-7, with 7 bases aligning to TRBD1. The source of this sequence is an adult man with Graves' ophthalmopathy. The CDR3 here is CASSPQGGQREQYF. The CDR3 nucleotides are TGTGCCAGCAGTCCCCAAGGGGGCCAGCGGGAGCAGTACTTC.